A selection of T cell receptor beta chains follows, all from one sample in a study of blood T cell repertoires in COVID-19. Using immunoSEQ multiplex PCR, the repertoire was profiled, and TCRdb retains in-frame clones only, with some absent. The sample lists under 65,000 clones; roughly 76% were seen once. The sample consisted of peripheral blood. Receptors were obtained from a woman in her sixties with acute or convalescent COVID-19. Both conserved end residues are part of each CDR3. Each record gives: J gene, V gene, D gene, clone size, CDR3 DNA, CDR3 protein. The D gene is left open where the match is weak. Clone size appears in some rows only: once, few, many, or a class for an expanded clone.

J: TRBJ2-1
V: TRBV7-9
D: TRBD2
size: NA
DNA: TGTGCCAGCAGCGCTAGCGGGGGGGCAAACAATGAGCAGTTCTTC
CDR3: CASSASGGANNEQFF

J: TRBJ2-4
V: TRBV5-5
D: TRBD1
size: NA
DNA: TGTGCCAGCAGCCAACCGACAGGGGGCATTTCCAAAAACATTCAGTACTTC
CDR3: CASSQPTGGISKNIQYF

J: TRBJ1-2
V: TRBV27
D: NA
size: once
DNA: TGTGCCAGTCGGAAAGACAGTCCTTTTAACTATGGCTACACCTTC
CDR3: CASRKDSPFNYGYTF

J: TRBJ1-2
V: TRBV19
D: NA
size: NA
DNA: TGTGCCAGTGAGTCGACAGATCGACTTTTCTATGGCTACACCTTC
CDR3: CASESTDRLFYGYTF

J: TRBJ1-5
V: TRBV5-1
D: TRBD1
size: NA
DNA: TGCGCCAGCAGCTCCGGACAGGAGGATCAGCCCCAGCATTTT
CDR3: CASSSGQEDQPQHF

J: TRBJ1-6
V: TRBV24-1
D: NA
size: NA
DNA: TGTGCCACCAGTGACAGGGATAATTCACCCCTCCACTTT
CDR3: CATSDRDNSPLHF

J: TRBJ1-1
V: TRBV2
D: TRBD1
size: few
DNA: TGTGCCAGCAGTGCAAGGAGACAGGGCCAAGGTGAAGCTTTCTTT
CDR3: CASSARRQGQGEAFF

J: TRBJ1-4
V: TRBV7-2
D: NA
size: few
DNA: TGTGCCAGCAGGTTAACAGGGAGTAATGAAAAACTGTTTTTT
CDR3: CASRLTGSNEKLFF

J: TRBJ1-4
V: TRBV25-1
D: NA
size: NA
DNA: TGTGCCAGCAATCTGAGGCCCACGGATGAAAAACTGTTTTTT
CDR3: CASNLRPTDEKLFF

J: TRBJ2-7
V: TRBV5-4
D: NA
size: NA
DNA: TGTGCCAGCAGCAAAACCCCCCGGGACTCCTACGAGCAGTACTTC
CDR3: CASSKTPRDSYEQYF

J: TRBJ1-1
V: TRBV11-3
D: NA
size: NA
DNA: TGTGCCAGCAGCTTAGCAGGACAGTCGAACACTGAAGCTTTCTTT
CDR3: CASSLAGQSNTEAFF

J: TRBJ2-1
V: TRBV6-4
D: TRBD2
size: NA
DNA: TGTGCCAGCAGTAGGACTAGCGGGGCCCATGAGCAGTTCTTC
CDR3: CASSRTSGAHEQFF

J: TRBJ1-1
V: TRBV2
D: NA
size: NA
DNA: TGTGCCAGCGTTGGTTCTGGTAGGGGCACTGAAGCTTTCTTT
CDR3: CASVGSGRGTEAFF

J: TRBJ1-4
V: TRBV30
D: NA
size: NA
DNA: TGTGCCTGGAATCCCGGAGGGAGTGAAAAACTGTTTTTT
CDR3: CAWNPGGSEKLFF

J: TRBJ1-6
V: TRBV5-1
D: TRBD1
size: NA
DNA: TGCGCCAGCAGCGACGACTTTCCAGGGGGCGCGAGGTCACCCCTCCACTTT
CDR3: CASSDDFPGGARSPLHF